A selection of T cell receptor beta chains follows, all from one sample in a study of OX40 agonist ivuxolimab in advanced cancers. The assay was immunoSEQ multiplex PCR, and TCRdb's table has in-frame clones only and misses some. The sample gives tens of thousands of clones, 80% to 90% of which show up once; about 0.75% is in the top ten. This sample comprised CD4+ or CD8+ T cells sorted from blood, obtained in a trial of the OX40 agonist ivuxolimab. The receptors were gathered from an adult with an advanced solid tumor such as melanoma, head and neck, liver or kidney cancer. Each CDR3 is given with its conserved first and last residue. A D gene is named only where the DNA matches it firmly. Clone size is shown for a subset of rows, as once, few, many or a class of expanded clone.

>TRBJ2-7|.|TRBV11-2|.
CASSLGAGGVSSYEQYF
TGTGCCAGCAGCTTAGGGGCTGGGGGCGTAAGCTCCTACGAGCAGTACTTC
>TRBJ2-3|.|TRBV9|.
CASSSSGVADTQYF
TGTGCCAGCAGCTCAAGTGGGGTAGCAGATACGCAGTATTTT
>TRBJ2-7|once|TRBV5-1|TRBD1
CASSWTAGGTYEQYF
TGCGCCAGCAGCTGGACGGCAGGGGGTACCTACGAGCAGTACTTC
>TRBJ1-5|.|TRBV7-2|TRBD1
CASSFSGTGINQPQHF
TGTGCCAGCAGCTTCTCCGGGACAGGGATCAATCAGCCCCAGCATTTT
>TRBJ2-3|.|TRBV10-3|TRBD2
CAIAGLAGGPGYTDTQYF
TGTGCCATCGCTGGACTAGCGGGAGGGCCGGGTTACACAGATACGCAGTATTTT
>TRBJ1-4|.|TRBV11-2|.
CASSVAATNEKLFF
TGTGCCAGCAGCGTCGCTGCAACTAATGAAAAACTGTTTTTT
>TRBJ2-2|few|TRBV5-4|TRBD2
CASSPGLAGYTGELFF
TGTGCCAGCAGCCCCGGACTAGCGGGGTACACCGGGGAGCTGTTTTTT
>TRBJ2-6|.|TRBV19|.
CASTPSGANVLTF
TGTGCCAGTACCCCCTCCGGGGCCAACGTCCTGACTTTC
>TRBJ2-7|.|TRBV28|.
CATEKNPASSYEQYF
TGTGCCACCGAGAAAAACCCCGCGAGCTCCTACGAGCAGTACTTC
>TRBJ2-7|.|TRBV11-3|.
CASSLGERYEQYF
TGTGCCAGCAGCTTAGGGGAGAGGTACGAGCAGTACTTC
>TRBJ2-7|.|TRBV13|TRBD1
CASSFRGRDEQYF
TGTGCCAGCAGCTTCAGGGGGCGAGACGAGCAGTACTTC
>TRBJ2-5|.|TRBV19|.
CASSPRGETQYF
TGTGCCAGTAGTCCTAGGGGGGAGACCCAGTACTTC
>TRBJ1-1|few|TRBV6-5|.
CASSDRIVNTEAFF
TGTGCCAGCAGTGACAGGATCGTGAACACTGAAGCTTTCTTT
>TRBJ2-6|.|TRBV9|.
CASSRRAGDTGANVLTF
TGTGCCAGCAGCAGACGGGCAGGGGATACTGGGGCCAACGTCCTGACTTTC
>TRBJ1-5|few|TRBV7-9|.
CASSTGWGSNQPQHF
TGTGCCAGTAGTACGGGGTGGGGGAGCAATCAGCCCCAGCATTTT
>TRBJ2-1|.|TRBV27|TRBD1
CASSLGQGAWNEQFF
TGTGCCAGCAGTTTAGGGCAGGGGGCATGGAATGAGCAGTTCTTC
>TRBJ2-2|.|TRBV4-3|.
CASSQVETGELFF
TGCGCCAGCAGCCAAGTTGAAACCGGGGAGCTGTTTTTT
>TRBJ1-1|once|TRBV6-6|.
CASSPPPATEAFF
TGTGCCAGCAGTCCCCCCCCAGCCACTGAAGCTTTCTTT
>TRBJ2-1|.|TRBV7-8|TRBD2
CASSAGSGGARYEQFF
TGTGCCAGCAGCGCCGGTAGCGGGGGGGCCCGATATGAGCAGTTCTTC
>TRBJ1-5|once|TRBV19|TRBD1
CASSIRTGYSNQPQHF
TGTGCCAGTAGTATTCGGACAGGTTATAGCAATCAGCCCCAGCATTTT
>TRBJ2-7|.|TRBV15|.
CATSRDPGSGEQYF
TGTGCCACCAGCAGAGATCCAGGGAGTGGCGAGCAGTACTTC
>TRBJ1-2|.|TRBV11-2|.
CASSPGSPGYTF
TGTGCCAGCAGCCCCGGCTCACCGGGCTACACCTTC
>TRBJ1-4|.|TRBV2|.
CASIPGRRNEKLFF
TGTGCCAGCATCCCGGGACGGCGTAATGAAAAACTGTTTTTT
>TRBJ1-2|.|TRBV28|.
CASSAPGVGDYGYTF
TGTGCCAGCAGTGCCCCTGGGGTGGGGGACTATGGCTACACCTTC
>TRBJ2-3|once|TRBV28|TRBD2
CASSVAGPREDTQYF
TGTGCCAGCAGTGTAGCGGGACCACGAGAAGATACGCAGTATTTT